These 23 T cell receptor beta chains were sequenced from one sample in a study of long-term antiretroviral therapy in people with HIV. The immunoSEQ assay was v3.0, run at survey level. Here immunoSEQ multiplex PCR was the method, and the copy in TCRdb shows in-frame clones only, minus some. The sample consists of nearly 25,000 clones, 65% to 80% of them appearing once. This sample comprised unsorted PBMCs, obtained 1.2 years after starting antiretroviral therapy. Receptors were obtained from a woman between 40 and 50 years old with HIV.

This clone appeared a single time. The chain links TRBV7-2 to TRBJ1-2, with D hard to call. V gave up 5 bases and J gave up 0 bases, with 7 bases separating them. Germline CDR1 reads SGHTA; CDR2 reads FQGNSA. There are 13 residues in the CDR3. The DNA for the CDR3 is TGTGCCAGCAGCCCCGTAACTAACTATGGCTACACCTTC. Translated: CASSPVTNYGYTF.

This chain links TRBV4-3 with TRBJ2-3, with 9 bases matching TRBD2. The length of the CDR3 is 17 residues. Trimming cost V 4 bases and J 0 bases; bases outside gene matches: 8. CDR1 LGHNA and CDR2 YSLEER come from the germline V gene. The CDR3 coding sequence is TGCGCCAGCAGCCCGTATGCGGGGGGGACTAGCACAGATACGCAGTATTTT. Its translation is CASSPYAGGTSTDTQYF.

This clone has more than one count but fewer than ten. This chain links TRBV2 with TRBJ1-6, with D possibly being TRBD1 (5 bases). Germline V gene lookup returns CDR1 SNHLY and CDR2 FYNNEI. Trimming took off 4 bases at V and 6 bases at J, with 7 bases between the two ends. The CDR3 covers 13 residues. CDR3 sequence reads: CASSAGPNSPLHF. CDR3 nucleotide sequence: TGTGCCAGCAGTGCGGGGCCTAATTCACCCCTCCACTTT.

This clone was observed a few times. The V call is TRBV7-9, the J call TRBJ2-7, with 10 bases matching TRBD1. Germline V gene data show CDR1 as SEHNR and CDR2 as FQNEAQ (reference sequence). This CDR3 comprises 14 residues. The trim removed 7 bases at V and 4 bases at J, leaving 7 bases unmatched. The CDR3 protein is CASTPTGGFYEQYF. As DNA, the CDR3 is TGTGCCAGCACCCCGACAGGGGGCTTTTACGAGCAGTACTTC.

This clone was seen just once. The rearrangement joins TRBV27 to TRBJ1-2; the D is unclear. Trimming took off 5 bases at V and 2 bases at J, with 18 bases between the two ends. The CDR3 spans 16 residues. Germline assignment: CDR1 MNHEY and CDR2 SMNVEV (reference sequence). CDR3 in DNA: TGTGCCAGCAGTCCCGGACTAGGCAGCAAGAACTATGGCTACACCTTC. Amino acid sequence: CASSPGLGSKNYGYTF.

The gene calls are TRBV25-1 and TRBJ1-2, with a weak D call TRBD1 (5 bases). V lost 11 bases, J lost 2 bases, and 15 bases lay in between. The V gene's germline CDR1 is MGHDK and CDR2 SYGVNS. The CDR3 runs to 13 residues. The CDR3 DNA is TGTGCCGCGGAGGGGTGGGGGAACTATGGCTACACCTTC. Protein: CAAEGWGNYGYTF.

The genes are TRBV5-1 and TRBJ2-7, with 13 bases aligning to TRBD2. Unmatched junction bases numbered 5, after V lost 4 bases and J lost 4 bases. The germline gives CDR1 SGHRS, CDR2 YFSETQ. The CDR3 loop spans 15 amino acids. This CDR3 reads CASSEGLAGHYEQYF. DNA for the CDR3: TGCGCCAGCAGCGAGGGACTAGCGGGACATTACGAGCAGTACTTC.

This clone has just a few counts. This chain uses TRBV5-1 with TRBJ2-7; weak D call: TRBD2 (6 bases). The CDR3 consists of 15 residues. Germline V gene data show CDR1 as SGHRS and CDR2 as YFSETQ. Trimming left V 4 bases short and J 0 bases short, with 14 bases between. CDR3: CASSPGTDSSYEQYF. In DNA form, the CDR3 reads TGCGCCAGCAGCCCGGGGACTGATTCCTCCTACGAGCAGTACTTC.

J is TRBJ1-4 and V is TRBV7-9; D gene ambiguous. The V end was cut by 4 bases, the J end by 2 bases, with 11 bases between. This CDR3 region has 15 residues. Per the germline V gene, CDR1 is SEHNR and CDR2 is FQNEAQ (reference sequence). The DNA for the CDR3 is TGTGCCAGCAGCTCACCAGGAATGACTAATGAAAAACTGTTTTTT. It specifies CASSSPGMTNEKLFF.

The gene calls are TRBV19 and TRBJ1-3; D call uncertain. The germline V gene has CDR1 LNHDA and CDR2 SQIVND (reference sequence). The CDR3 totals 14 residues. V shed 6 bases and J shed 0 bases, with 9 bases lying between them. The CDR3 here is CASRWQSSGNTIYF. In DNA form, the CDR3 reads TGTGCCAGTAGGTGGCAGAGCTCTGGAAACACCATATATTTT.

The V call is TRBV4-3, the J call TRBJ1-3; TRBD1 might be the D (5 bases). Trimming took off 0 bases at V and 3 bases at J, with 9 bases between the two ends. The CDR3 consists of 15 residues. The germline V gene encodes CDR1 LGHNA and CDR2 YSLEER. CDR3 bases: TGCGCCAGCAGCCAAGATGAGGGGCTTGGAAACACCATATATTTT. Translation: CASSQDEGLGNTIYF.

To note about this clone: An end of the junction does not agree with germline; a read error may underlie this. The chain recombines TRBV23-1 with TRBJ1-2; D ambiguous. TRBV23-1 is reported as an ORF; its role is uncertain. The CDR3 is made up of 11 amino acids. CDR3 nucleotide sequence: TGTTTTATGACCTCTAACTATGGCTACACCTTC. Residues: CFMTSNYGYTF.

CDR3 sequence: CASSPSPGQGAYEQYF. The CDR3 region has the DNA TGTGCCAGCTCACCGTCCCCGGGACAGGGGGCCTACGAGCAGTACTTC. The chain is built from TRBV18 and TRBJ2-7; the match to TRBD1 covers 11 bases. The CDR3 extends over 16 amino acids. J lost 2 bases, V lost 3 bases, and 6 bases had no gene match. The V gene's germline CDR1 is KGHSH and CDR2 LQKENI.

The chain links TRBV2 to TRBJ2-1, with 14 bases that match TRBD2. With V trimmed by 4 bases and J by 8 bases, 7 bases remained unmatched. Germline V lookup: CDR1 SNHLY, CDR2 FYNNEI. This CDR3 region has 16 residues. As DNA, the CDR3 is TGTGCCAGCAGTGGTGGACTAGCGGGAGGATGGGATGAGCAGTTCTTC. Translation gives CASSGGLAGGWDEQFF.

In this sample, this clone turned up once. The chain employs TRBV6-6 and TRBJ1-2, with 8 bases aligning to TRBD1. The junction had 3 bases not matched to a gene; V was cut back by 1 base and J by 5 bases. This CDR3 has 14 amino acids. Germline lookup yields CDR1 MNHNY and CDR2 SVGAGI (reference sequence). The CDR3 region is CASSYWGQAYGYTF. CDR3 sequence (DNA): TGTGCCAGCAGTTACTGGGGACAGGCGTATGGCTACACCTTC.

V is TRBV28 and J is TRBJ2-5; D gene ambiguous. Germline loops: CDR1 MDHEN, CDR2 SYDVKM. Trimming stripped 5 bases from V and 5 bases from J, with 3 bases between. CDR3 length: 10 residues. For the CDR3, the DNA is TGTGCCAGCAGTAGCGAGACCCAGTACTTC. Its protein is CASSSETQYF.

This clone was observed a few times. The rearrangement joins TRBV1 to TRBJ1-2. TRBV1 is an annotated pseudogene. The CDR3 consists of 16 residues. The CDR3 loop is CTSSQGREGIYVGYTF. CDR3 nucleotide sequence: TGCACCAGCAGCCAAGGACGCGAGGGAATCTATGTCGGCTACACCTTC.

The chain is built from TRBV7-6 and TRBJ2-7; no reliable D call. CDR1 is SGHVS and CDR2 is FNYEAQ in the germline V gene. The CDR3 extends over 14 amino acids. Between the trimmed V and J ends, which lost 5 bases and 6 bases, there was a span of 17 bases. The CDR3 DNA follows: TGTGCCAGCAGCACCCGGCCCCTCGACCCCGAGCAGTACTTC. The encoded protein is CASSTRPLDPEQYF.

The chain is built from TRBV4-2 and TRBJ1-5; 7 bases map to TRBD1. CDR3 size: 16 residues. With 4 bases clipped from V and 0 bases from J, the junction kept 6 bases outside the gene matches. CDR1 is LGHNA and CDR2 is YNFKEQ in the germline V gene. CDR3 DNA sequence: TGTGCCAGCAGCCCCGGGACAGCAGATAGCAATCAGCCCCAGCATTTT. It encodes CASSPGTADSNQPQHF.

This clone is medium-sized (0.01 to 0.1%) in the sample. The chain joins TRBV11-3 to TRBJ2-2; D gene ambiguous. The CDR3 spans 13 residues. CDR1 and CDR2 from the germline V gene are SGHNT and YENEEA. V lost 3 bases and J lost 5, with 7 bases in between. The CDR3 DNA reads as TGTGCCAGCAGCTTGGGGTTAACCGGGGAGCTGTTTTTT. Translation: CASSLGLTGELFF.

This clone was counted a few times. DNA of the CDR3: TGTGCCAGCAGCCAACAGACAGGGTTCGTGCGCTACACCTTC. Amino acids: CASSQQTGFVRYTF. The chain employs TRBV14 and TRBJ1-2; 7 bases match TRBD1. Germline trimming cut 2 bases from V and 9 bases from J; bases unmatched to any gene: 9. Per the germline V gene, CDR1 is SGHDN and CDR2 is FVKESK. The CDR3 extends over 14 amino acids. The variable domain in full, completed from reference TRBV14 and TRBJ1-2, reads EAGVTQFPSHSVIEKGQTVTLRCDPISGHDNLYWYRRVMGKEIKFLLHFVKESKQDESGMPNNRFLAERTGGTYSTLKVQPAELEDSGVYFCASSQQTGFVRYTFGSGTRLTVV.

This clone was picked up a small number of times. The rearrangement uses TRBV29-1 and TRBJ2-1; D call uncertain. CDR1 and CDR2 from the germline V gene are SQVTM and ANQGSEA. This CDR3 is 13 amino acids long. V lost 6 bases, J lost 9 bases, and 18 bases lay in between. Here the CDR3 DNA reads TGCAGCGTGCCCCTCGAGGTATCCGGTGAGCAGTTCTTC. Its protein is CSVPLEVSGEQFF.

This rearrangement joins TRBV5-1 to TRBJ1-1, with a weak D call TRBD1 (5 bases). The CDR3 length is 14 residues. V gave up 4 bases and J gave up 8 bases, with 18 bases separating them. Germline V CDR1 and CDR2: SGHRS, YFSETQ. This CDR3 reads CASSLQGLRREAFF. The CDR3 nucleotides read TGCGCCAGCAGCCTGCAGGGTCTCCGAAGGGAAGCTTTCTTT.